Shown below are 30 T cell receptor beta chains from a single sample sequenced in a study of blood T cell repertoires in COVID-19. Sequenced by immunoSEQ multiplex PCR; TCRdb stores in-frame clones only, minus some. The profile shows 110,000 or so clones, roughly 88% of them singletons. Material for sequencing was peripheral blood. Receptors originate from a woman aged 70-85 years who had recovered from COVID-19.

The V and J genes are TRBV5-1 and TRBJ2-5; 7 bases line up with TRBD1. The junction had 7 bases not matched to a gene; V was cut back by 0 bases and J by 5 bases. There are 15 residues in the CDR3. Germline CDR1 and CDR2: SGHRS and YFSETQ. In DNA form, the CDR3 reads TGCGCCAGCAGCTTGGAGACAGGGCGTGGGGAGACCCAGTACTTC. Amino acid sequence: CASSLETGRGETQYF.

The chain is built from TRBV4-2 and TRBJ2-5; D not certain. CDR3 length equals 17 residues. From germline, CDR1 is LGHNA and CDR2 YNFKEQ. Trimming took 4 bases from V and 5 from J, leaving 23 bases between them. The CDR3 loop reads CASSPRVDTTRSETQYF. The CDR3 DNA reads TGTGCCAGCAGCCCCCGTGTCGACACCACAAGGTCGGAGACCCAGTACTTC.

The chain couples TRBV18 to TRBJ2-2; D is possibly TRBD1 (5 bases). The V and J ends lost 2 bases and 2 bases respectively, with 12 bases between them. CDR1 is KGHSH and CDR2 is LQKENI in the germline V gene. This CDR3 is built from 16 residues. The CDR3 DNA reads TGTGCCAGCTCACCAGGGGCTATACAAAACACCGGGGAGCTGTTTTTT. Its translation: CASSPGAIQNTGELFF.

The V and J genes are TRBV30 and TRBJ2-7, with D tentatively TRBD1 (5 bases). This CDR3 contains 12 residues. Trimming left V 1 base short and J 5 bases short, with 9 bases between. Germline CDR1 GTSNPN, CDR2 SVGIG (reference sequence). CDR3 nucleotide sequence: TGTGCCTGGAGTGCCCAACAGGACGAGCAGTACTTC. Translation: CAWSAQQDEQYF.

The chain recombines TRBV20-1 with TRBJ1-6, with D uncertain. This CDR3 is 11 amino acids long. Germline V CDR1 and CDR2: DFQATT, SNEGSKA (reference sequence). V lost 6 bases to trimming and J lost 5 bases, with 5 bases between them. Here the CDR3 DNA reads TGCAGTGCCAAGCATAATTCACCCCTCCACTTT. Its translation is CSAKHNSPLHF.

V is TRBV28 and J is TRBJ1-1; D is unclear. Germline lookup yields CDR1 MDHEN and CDR2 SYDVKM. Trimming took off 4 bases at V and 8 bases at J, with 11 bases between the two ends. The CDR3 is 12 residues long. CDR3 amino acids: CASSSLQQEAFF. CDR3 nucleotide sequence: TGTGCCAGCAGTTCCCTCCAACAGGAAGCTTTCTTT.

The gene calls are TRBV7-9 and TRBJ1-1; D is possibly TRBD1 (5 bases). The CDR3 is 14 amino acids. Looked up from germline, CDR1 is SEHNR and CDR2 is FQNEAQ (reference sequence). V lost 2 bases and J 11 bases, leaving 18 bases between the germline ends. The CDR3 here is CASSLFREQESAFF. The DNA for the CDR3 is TGTGCCAGCAGCTTATTCCGAGAACAGGAGTCGGCTTTCTTT.

This clone was found a few times. The chain is built from TRBV28 and TRBJ1-5; D may be TRBD1 (6 bases). Germline V gene data show CDR1 as MDHEN and CDR2 as SYDVKM. The length of the CDR3 is 15 residues. V gave up 2 bases and J gave up 3 bases, with 11 bases separating them. The CDR3 DNA reads TGTGCCAGCAGTTTACAAGGACAGCTCAATCAGCCCCAGCATTTT. Its translation: CASSLQGQLNQPQHF. Full variable domain (missing parts from reference TRBV28 and TRBJ1-5): DVKVTQSSRYLVKRTGEKVFLECVQDMDHENMFWYRQDPGLGLRLIYFSYDVKMKEKGDIPEGYSVSREKKERFSLILESASTNQTSMYLCASSLQGQLNQPQHFGDGTRLSIL.

This clone showed up just a few times. CDR3 region: CASSPLLRDSTGELFF. The CDR3 nucleotides read TGTGCCAGCAGCCCTCTCCTCCGGGACAGCACCGGGGAGCTGTTTTTT. This chain uses TRBV14 with TRBJ2-2, with TRBD1 identical over 7 bases. The germline V gene encodes CDR1 SGHDN and CDR2 FVKESK. This CDR3 region has 16 residues. V was pared by 4 bases and J by 4 bases, with 9 bases of the junction left unmatched.

The chain has TRBV5-1 and TRBJ2-2; 8 positions agree with TRBD2. The CDR3 is 15 amino acids. The germline CDR1 and CDR2 sequences are SGHRS and YFSETQ. V was pared by 4 bases and J by 5 bases, with 7 bases of the junction left unmatched. The CDR3 reads CASSLDGRGTGELFF. The CDR3 nucleotides are TGCGCCAGCAGCCTGGACGGGAGGGGAACCGGGGAGCTGTTTTTT. The variable domain in full, with the rest retrieved from reference TRBV5-1 and TRBJ2-2, is KAGVTQTPRYLIKTRGQQVTLSCSPISGHRSVSWYQQTPGQGLQFLFEYFSETQRNKGNFPGRFSGRQFSNSRSEMNVSTLELGDSALYLCASSLDGRGTGELFFGEGSRLTVL.

The chain uses TRBV7-9 and TRBJ1-1, with 7 positions matching TRBD1. With V trimmed by 5 bases and J by 7 bases, 4 bases remained unmatched. Germline V gene lookup returns CDR1 SEHNR and CDR2 FQNEAQ (reference sequence). CDR3 length: 12 residues. The CDR3 is CASSVQGGEAFF. In DNA, the CDR3 is TGTGCCAGCAGCGTCCAGGGGGGTGAAGCTTTCTTT.

This clone was seen once. The chain is built from TRBV6-4 and TRBJ1-2; 7 bases are a match to TRBD1. J was trimmed by 2 bases and V by 4 bases; bases with no gene match: 13. The CDR3 spans 17 residues. Per germline, CDR1 MRHNA and CDR2 SNTAGT. This CDR3 reads CASSAVRGDRDNYGYTF. In DNA, the CDR3 is TGTGCCAGCAGTGCTGTACGTGGGGACAGAGACAACTATGGCTACACCTTC.

The CDR3 DNA reads as TGTGCCAGCAGTTACCCCGAGGGAGGGGTTAACACTGAAGCTTTCTTT. This encodes CASSYPEGGVNTEAFF. The J gene is TRBJ1-1, the V gene TRBV6-2 or TRBV6-3; the D gene is possibly TRBD1 (5 bases). Trimming shortened V by 2 bases and J by 2 bases, and 15 bases separated the two germline ends. Germline loops: CDR1 MNHEY, CDR2 SVGEGT. This CDR3 is built from 16 residues.

The rearrangement uses TRBV7-2 and TRBJ2-5, with D possibly TRBD2 on 6 matching bases. Looked up from germline, CDR1 is SGHTA and CDR2 is FQGNSA. The V end lost 2 bases, the J end lost 1 base, and 8 bases lay between the germline ends. The CDR3 runs 14 residues. The CDR3: CASSLMGGQETQYF. CDR3 DNA sequence: TGTGCCAGCAGCTTAATGGGGGGCCAAGAGACCCAGTACTTC.

The CDR3 here is CASSERFRREPCYEQYF. The CDR3 DNA reads as TGTGCCAGCAGTGAACGGTTTAGGCGGGAACCCTGCTACGAGCAGTACTTC. V and J are TRBV6-4 and TRBJ2-7; D is possibly TRBD2 (6 bases). V lost 3 bases, J lost 3 bases, and 21 bases lay in between. The germline CDR1 and CDR2 sequences are MRHNA and SNTAGT. CDR3 size: 17 residues.

This clone turned up a few times. V is TRBV5-6 and J is TRBJ1-5; D is perhaps TRBD1 (6 bases). CDR1 is SGHDT and CDR2 is YYEEEE in the germline V gene. The CDR3 loop spans 16 amino acids. V was pared by 3 bases and J by 2 bases, with 15 bases between. The CDR3 coding sequence is TGTGCCAGCAGCTCCCTCAGGGGTGCGGGCAATCAGCCCCAGCATTTT. This translates into CASSSLRGAGNQPQHF.

This chain connects TRBV18 to TRBJ2-7; possible D gene TRBD1, 6 bases. The CDR3 is made up of 12 amino acids. Germline V CDR1 and CDR2: KGHSH, LQKENI. V shed 5 bases and J shed 5 bases, with 10 bases lying between them. CDR3 sequence: CASSTTGNEQYF. The CDR3, as DNA: TGTGCCAGCTCAACGACAGGTAACGAGCAGTACTTC.

The chain is built from TRBV7-8 and TRBJ1-5; D call uncertain. The CDR3 loop spans 13 amino acids. Germline values: CDR1 SGHVS, CDR2 FQNEAQ. The germline V and J ends were trimmed by 4 bases and 3 bases, with 7 bases remaining between them. CDR3 nucleotide sequence: TGTGCCAGCAGCTCCAGTTCCAATCAGCCCCAGCATTTT. It is translated as CASSSSSNQPQHF.

This clone has just one count. This rearrangement joins TRBV7-9 to TRBJ2-1, with D tentatively TRBD1 (5 bases). V was shortened by 5 bases and J by 7 bases, with 9 bases between the two germline ends. The CDR3 spans 12 residues. Germline values: CDR1 SEHNR, CDR2 FQNEAQ (reference sequence). Here the CDR3 reads CASSPQGNEQFF. The CDR3 DNA reads as TGTGCCAGCAGCCCCCAGGGTAATGAGCAGTTCTTC.

The chain joins TRBV6-2 or TRBV6-3 to TRBJ2-7, with D possibly being TRBD1 (5 bases). The CDR3 totals 18 residues. Trimming removed 2 bases from V and 0 bases from J, with 20 bases in between. Per the germline V gene, CDR1 is MNHEY and CDR2 is SVGEGT. The CDR3 is CASSYGLAGRRSSYEQYF. The CDR3 DNA reads TGTGCCAGCAGTTACGGTCTGGCAGGGCGCCGTAGCTCCTACGAGCAGTACTTC.

The chain employs TRBV12-3 or TRBV12-4 and TRBJ1-4, with TRBD1 as a possible D gene (5 bases). The CDR3 runs to 10 residues. With 11 bases removed from V and 7 bases from J, the gap between germline ends came to 8 bases. The CDR3 loop is CACQGEKLFF. The CDR3 DNA is TGTGCCTGCCAGGGTGAAAAACTGTTTTTT.

The chain uses TRBV6-1 and TRBJ1-2, with a possible D match to TRBD1 (6 bases). The length of the CDR3 is 15 residues. Germline V gene data show CDR1 as MNHNS and CDR2 as SASEGT. V shed 3 bases and J shed 6 bases, with 17 bases lying between them. CDR3 sequence reads: CASSDRGDSLNGYTF. In DNA form, the CDR3 reads TGTGCCAGCAGTGACAGGGGTGATAGTCTGAATGGCTACACCTTC.

J is TRBJ2-5 and V is TRBV6-5; D call uncertain. V was pared by 8 bases and J by 2 bases, with 12 bases between. In germline, CDR1 is MNHEY, CDR2 SVGAGI. The CDR3 length is 13 residues. Here the CDR3 reads CASARGPQETQYF. DNA for the CDR3: TGTGCCAGCGCTCGAGGTCCTCAAGAGACCCAGTACTTC.

The J gene is TRBJ1-5, the V gene TRBV6-5; D unresolved. The germline CDR1 and CDR2 sequences are MNHEY and SVGAGI. The CDR3 contains 15 residues. Trimming took off 0 bases at V and 7 bases at J, with 13 bases between the two ends. CDR3 nucleotides: TGTGCCAGCAGTTACTCTGGGCAGGCGGGCCAGCCCCAGCATTTT. Protein sequence: CASSYSGQAGQPQHF.

The count of this clone is one. This rearrangement joins TRBV5-1 to TRBJ2-2, with 9 bases aligning to TRBD2. With 4 bases clipped from V and 1 base from J, the junction kept 5 bases outside the gene matches. The CDR3 runs 16 residues. Germline CDR1 and CDR2: SGHRS and YFSETQ. CDR3 amino acids: CASSLFSGRNTGELFF. CDR3 nucleotide sequence: TGCGCCAGCAGCCTTTTTAGCGGGAGGAACACCGGGGAGCTGTTTTTT.

The rearrangement joins TRBV27 to TRBJ2-7; 11 positions agree with TRBD1. The CDR3 loop spans 15 amino acids. Germline CDR1 MNHEY, CDR2 SMNVEV (reference sequence). Unmatched junction bases numbered 10, after V lost 6 bases and J lost 6 bases. CDR3 bases: TGTGCCAGCAGCCCGATGGGGACAGGGGGAGTCGAGCAGTACTTC. Translation gives CASSPMGTGGVEQYF.

The chain uses TRBV3-1 (or the pseudogene TRBV3-2) and TRBJ1-1; D might be TRBD1 (6 bases). The ends were cut back, 5 bases at V and 7 bases at J, with 8 bases in the middle. The CDR3 has 11 residues. Germline lookup yields CDR1 LGHDT and CDR2 YNNKEL (reference sequence). As DNA, the CDR3 is TGTGCCAGCAGCAGGGGGGGTGAAGCTTTCTTT. Its translation is CASSRGGEAFF.

This rearrangement joins TRBV28 to TRBJ1-3, with a possible D match to TRBD1 (5 bases). Germline V gene lookup returns CDR1 MDHEN and CDR2 SYDVKM. V was pared by 6 bases and J by 3 bases, with 15 bases between. The CDR3 length is 15 residues. CDR3 coding DNA: TGTGCCAGCAGCCTCGGGGGGGGGAGTGGAAACACCATATATTTT. It codes for CASSLGGGSGNTIYF.

The gene calls are TRBV4-2 and TRBJ2-7; 9 bases align to TRBD1. The CDR3 is made up of 15 amino acids. Unmatched junction bases numbered 5, after V lost 1 base and J lost 4 bases. CDR1 is LGHNA and CDR2 is YNFKEQ in the germline V gene. The chain's CDR3 is CASSQVSGQGYEQYF. The CDR3 DNA follows: TGTGCCAGCAGCCAAGTCTCGGGACAGGGATACGAGCAGTACTTC.

Turning to this clone: The identical CDR3 is also encoded by other nucleotide sequences in the sample. This sequence joins TRBV28 and TRBJ1-2, with D perhaps matching TRBD1 (6 bases). The germline V and J ends were trimmed by 3 bases and 4 bases, with 6 bases remaining between them. CDR1 is MDHEN, CDR2 SYDVKM, per germline. The CDR3 is 12 amino acids. Written as DNA, the CDR3 is TGTGCCAGCAGTTTCAGGGGCTATGGCTACACCTTC. It is translated as CASSFRGYGYTF.